What follows is one T cell receptor (beta chain) and its context. TCRdb keeps only in-frame clones here, not all; method: immunoSEQ multiplex PCR. The sample lists approximately 10,000 clones; about 32% were seen once. These data belong to a study of graft-versus-host responses after intestinal transplantation. As for the study in general: Each patient got anti-thymocyte globulin induction, then tacrolimus and steroids for approximately 3 years.

Germline V gene lookup returns CDR1 SGHNT and CDR2 YYREEE (reference sequence). The V end lost 1 base, the J end lost 0 bases, and 10 bases lay between the germline ends. This CDR3 spans 16 amino acids. The receptor comes from a human patient who received an intestinal transplant. The chain combines TRBV5-4 with TRBJ1-4; D is possibly TRBD1 (5 bases). The sequenced sample was alloreactive CD4+ T cells from a mixed lymphocyte reaction culture, obtained before intestinal transplant. Subset here: CFSE-low proliferating T cells sorted from approximately six-day pre-transplant mixed lymphocyte reaction (GvH or HvG direction). CDR3 loop: CASSLSGHTTNEKLFF. CDR3 nucleotide sequence: TGTGCCAGCAGCTTGTCCGGACACACAACTAATGAAAAACTGTTTTTT. Supplemented by reference TRBV5-4 and TRBJ1-4, the full variable domain reads ETGVTQSPTHLIKTRGQQVTLRCSSQSGHNTVSWYQQALGQGPQFIFQYYREEENGRGNFPPRFSGLQFPNYSSELNVNALELDDSALYLCASSLSGHTTNEKLFFGSGTQLSVL.